These 10 T cell receptor beta chains were sequenced from one sample in a study of shared clonotypes between healthy human individuals. This table comes from immunoSEQ multiplex PCR, and its TCRdb copy is limited to in-frame clones, with some not included. The profile covers about 1,800,000 clones, with about 95% appearing a single time and more than 0.9% taken by the ten largest. Selected positively for CCR7 and CD45RO-negative, naive CD8 cells excluded terminally differentiated effector memory CD45RA+ cells. The sequenced sample was naive CD8+ T cells sorted from blood. These receptor sequences come from a man younger than 35 in good health.

In the case of this clone: Other DNA sequences from this sample encode an identical CDR3 as well. This chain joins TRBV25-1 and TRBJ1-2; D is uncertain. Trimming cost V 2 bases and J 1 base, with 2 bases left between them. This CDR3 region has 12 residues. Germline V lookup: CDR1 MGHDK, CDR2 SYGVNS. The DNA of the CDR3 is TGTGCCAGCAGTGAACTTAACTATGGCTACACCTTC. Translating gives CASSELNYGYTF.

The chain combines TRBV28 with TRBJ2-3; TRBD1 matches 7 bases. The germline V gene encodes CDR1 MDHEN and CDR2 SYDVKM. The CDR3 runs 16 residues. The ends lost 5 bases at V and 5 bases at J; junction bases unmatched: 13. CDR3: CASSLATGVAGDTQYF. In DNA, the CDR3 is TGTGCCAGCAGTCTTGCCACAGGGGTTGCCGGAGATACGCAGTATTTT.

The rearrangement links TRBV7-2 to TRBJ1-3; D call uncertain. CDR3 length equals 13 residues. The V gene's germline CDR1 is SGHTA and CDR2 FQGNSA. V was pared by 4 bases and J by 8 bases, with 12 bases between. DNA of the CDR3: TGTGCCAGCAGCTCTCGGAGAGCTGACACCATATATTTT. Amino acid sequence: CASSSRRADTIYF. Variable domain in full (rest from reference TRBV7-2 and TRBJ1-3): GAGVSQSPSNKVTEKGKDVELRCDPISGHTALYWYRQSLGQGLEFLIYFQGNSAPDKSGLPSDRFSAERTGGSVSTLTIQRTQQEDSAVYLCASSSRRADTIYFGEGSWLTVV.

The genes are TRBV4-3 and TRBJ2-1; maybe TRBD2 (6 bases). The CDR3 consists of 17 residues. The germline CDR1 and CDR2 sequences are LGHNA and YSLEER. The V gene lost 1 base and the J gene lost 1 base, with 14 bases spanning the gap. In nucleotides, the CDR3 is TGCGCCAGCAGCCAAGGGCCCGGCGGGACTTCCTACAATGAGCAGTTCTTC. The encoded protein is CASSQGPGGTSYNEQFF.

This clone has a single count. V is TRBV27 and J is TRBJ1-4, with D perhaps matching TRBD1 (6 bases). V lost 5 bases and J 8 bases, leaving 15 bases between the germline ends. From germline, CDR1 is MNHEY and CDR2 SMNVEV (reference sequence). The CDR3 contains 14 residues. The CDR3 spells CASSPLRGGEKLFF. The CDR3 bases are TGTGCCAGCAGTCCCCTCAGGGGCGGCGAAAAACTGTTTTTT. The variable domain in full, with the rest retrieved from reference TRBV27 and TRBJ1-4, is EAQVTQNPRYLITVTGKKLTVTCSQNMNHEYMSWYRQDPGLGLRQIYYSMNVEVTDKGDVPEGYKVSRKEKRNFPLILESPSPNQTSLYFCASSPLRGGEKLFFGSGTQLSVL.

This clone was observed a single time. The chain employs TRBV28 and TRBJ2-7; 7 bases are shared with TRBD2. After removal of 3 bases from V and 3 bases from J, the junction contained 8 bases not matched to a gene. The CDR3 runs to 15 residues. Germline V gene data show CDR1 as MDHEN and CDR2 as SYDVKM. CDR3 in amino acids: CASSFPAGEDYEQYF. For the CDR3, the DNA is TGTGCCAGCAGTTTCCCGGCGGGGGAAGACTACGAGCAGTACTTC. Drawing the rest from reference TRBV28 and TRBJ2-7, the complete variable domain is DVKVTQSSRYLVKRTGEKVFLECVQDMDHENMFWYRQDPGLGLRLIYFSYDVKMKEKGDIPEGYSVSREKKERFSLILESASTNQTSMYLCASSFPAGEDYEQYFGPGTRLTVT.

In DNA, the CDR3 is TGTGCCAGCAGTTTCGGGCAGGGGGACACCGGGGAGCTGTTTTTT. Its translation: CASSFGQGDTGELFF. The chain couples TRBV27 to TRBJ2-2; TRBD1 matches 7 bases. The V gene's germline CDR1 is MNHEY and CDR2 SMNVEV (reference sequence). The CDR3 is made up of 15 amino acids. The V segment lost 3 bases and the J segment 3 bases; nucleotides outside the gene matches: 4.

This clone appeared a single time. The chain combines TRBV4-3 with TRBJ1-4, with TRBD1 identical over 9 bases. V lost 4 bases and J lost 6; bases outside the gene matches: 6. Germline CDR1 is LGHNA and CDR2 is YSLEER. The CDR3 covers 15 residues. The CDR3: CASSRRTGADEKLFF. Here the CDR3 DNA reads TGCGCCAGCAGCCGACGGACAGGGGCGGATGAAAAACTGTTTTTT.

V is TRBV6-6 and J is TRBJ1-2; D not certain. This CDR3 has 13 residues. Germline CDR1 MNHNY, CDR2 SVGAGI (reference sequence). V dropped 1 base and J dropped 4 bases, with 7 bases sitting between them. DNA of the CDR3: TGTGCCAGCAGTTACTTAACCGGCTATGGCTACACCTTC. Encoded protein: CASSYLTGYGYTF.

The chain is built from TRBV4-2 and TRBJ2-7, with D unresolved. V shed 2 bases and J shed 1 base, with 6 bases lying between them. Germline V gives CDR1 LGHNA, CDR2 YNFKEQ. This CDR3 is 13 amino acids long. CDR3 amino acids: CASSQRESYEQYF. DNA of the CDR3: TGTGCCAGCAGCCAAAGGGAATCCTACGAGCAGTACTTC.